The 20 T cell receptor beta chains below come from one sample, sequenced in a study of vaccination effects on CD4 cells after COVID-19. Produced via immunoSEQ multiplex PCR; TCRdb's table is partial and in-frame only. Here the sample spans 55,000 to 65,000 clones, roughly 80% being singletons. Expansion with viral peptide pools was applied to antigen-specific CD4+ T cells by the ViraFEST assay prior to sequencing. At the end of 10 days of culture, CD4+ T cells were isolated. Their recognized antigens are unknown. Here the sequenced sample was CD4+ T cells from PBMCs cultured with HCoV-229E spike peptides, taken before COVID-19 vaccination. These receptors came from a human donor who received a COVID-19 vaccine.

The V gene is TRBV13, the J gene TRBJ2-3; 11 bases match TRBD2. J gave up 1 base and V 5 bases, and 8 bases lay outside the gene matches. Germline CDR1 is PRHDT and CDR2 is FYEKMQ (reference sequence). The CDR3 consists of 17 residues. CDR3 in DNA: TGTGCCAGCAGCAGAGGACTAGCGGGCGCTCGCACAGATACGCAGTATTTT. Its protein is CASSRGLAGARTDTQYF.

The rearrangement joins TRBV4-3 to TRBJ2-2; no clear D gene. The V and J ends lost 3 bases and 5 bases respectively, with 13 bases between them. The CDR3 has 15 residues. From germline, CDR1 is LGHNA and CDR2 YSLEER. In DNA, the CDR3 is TGCGCCAGCAGCCATGAGGTGGGGAATACCGGGGAGCTGTTTTTT. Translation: CASSHEVGNTGELFF.

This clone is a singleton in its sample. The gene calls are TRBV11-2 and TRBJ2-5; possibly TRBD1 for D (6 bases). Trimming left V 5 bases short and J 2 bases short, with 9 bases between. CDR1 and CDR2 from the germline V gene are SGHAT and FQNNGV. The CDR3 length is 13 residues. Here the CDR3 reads CASSARGQETQYF. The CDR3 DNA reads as TGTGCCAGCAGCGCTAGGGGGCAAGAGACCCAGTACTTC.

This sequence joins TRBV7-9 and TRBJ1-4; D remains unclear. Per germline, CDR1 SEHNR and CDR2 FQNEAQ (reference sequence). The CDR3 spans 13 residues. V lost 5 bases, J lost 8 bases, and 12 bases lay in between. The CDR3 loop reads CASSEPVAEKLFF. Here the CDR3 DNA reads TGTGCCAGCAGCGAGCCGGTCGCCGAAAAACTGTTTTTT.

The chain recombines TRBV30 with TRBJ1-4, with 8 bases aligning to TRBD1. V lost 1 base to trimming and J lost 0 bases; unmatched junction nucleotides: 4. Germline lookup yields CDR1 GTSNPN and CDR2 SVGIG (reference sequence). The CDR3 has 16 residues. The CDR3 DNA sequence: TGTGCCTGGAGTGGCGGACAGGGCGCAACTAATGAAAAACTGTTTTTT. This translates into CAWSGGQGATNEKLFF.

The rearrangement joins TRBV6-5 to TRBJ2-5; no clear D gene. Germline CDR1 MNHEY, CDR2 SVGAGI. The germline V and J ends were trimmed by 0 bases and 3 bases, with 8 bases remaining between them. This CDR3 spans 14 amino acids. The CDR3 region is CASSYSWQKETQYF. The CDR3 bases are TGTGCCAGCAGTTACTCGTGGCAGAAAGAGACCCAGTACTTC.

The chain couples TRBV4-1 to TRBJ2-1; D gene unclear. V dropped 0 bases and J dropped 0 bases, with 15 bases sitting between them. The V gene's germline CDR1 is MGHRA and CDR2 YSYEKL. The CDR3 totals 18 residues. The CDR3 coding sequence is TGCGCCAGCAGCCAAGATGGGCTGAAGGAGAGCTCCTACAATGAGCAGTTCTTC. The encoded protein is CASSQDGLKESSYNEQFF.

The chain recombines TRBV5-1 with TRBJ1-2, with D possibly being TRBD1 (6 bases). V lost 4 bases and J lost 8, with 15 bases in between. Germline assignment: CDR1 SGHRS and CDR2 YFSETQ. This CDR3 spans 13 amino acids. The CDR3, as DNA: TGCGCCAGCAGCCTGGGGGGCTCGAGGGGCTACACCTTC. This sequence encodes CASSLGGSRGYTF.

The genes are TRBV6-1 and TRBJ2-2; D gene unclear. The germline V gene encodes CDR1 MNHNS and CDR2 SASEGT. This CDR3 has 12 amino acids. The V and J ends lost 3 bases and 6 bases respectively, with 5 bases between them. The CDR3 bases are TGTGCCAGCAGTGATAGTTCCGGGGAGCTGTTTTTT. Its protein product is CASSDSSGELFF.

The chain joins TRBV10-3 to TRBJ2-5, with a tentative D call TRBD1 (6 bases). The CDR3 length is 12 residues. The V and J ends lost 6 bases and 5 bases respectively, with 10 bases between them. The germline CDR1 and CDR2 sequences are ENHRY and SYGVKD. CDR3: CAISNDRETQYF. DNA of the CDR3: TGTGCCATCAGCAACGACAGGGAGACCCAGTACTTC.

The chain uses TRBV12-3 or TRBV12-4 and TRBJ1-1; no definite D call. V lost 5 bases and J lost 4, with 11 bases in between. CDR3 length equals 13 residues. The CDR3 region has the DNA TGTGCCAGCAGTGGCCTCTCGGGCACTGAAGCTTTCTTT. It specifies CASSGLSGTEAFF.

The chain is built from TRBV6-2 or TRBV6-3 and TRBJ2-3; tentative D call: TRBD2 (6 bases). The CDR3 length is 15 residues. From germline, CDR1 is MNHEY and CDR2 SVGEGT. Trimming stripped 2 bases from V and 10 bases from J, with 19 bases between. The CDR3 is CASSYLGGVYSPQYF. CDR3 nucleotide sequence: TGTGCCAGCAGTTACCTGGGCGGGGTATACTCACCGCAGTATTTT.

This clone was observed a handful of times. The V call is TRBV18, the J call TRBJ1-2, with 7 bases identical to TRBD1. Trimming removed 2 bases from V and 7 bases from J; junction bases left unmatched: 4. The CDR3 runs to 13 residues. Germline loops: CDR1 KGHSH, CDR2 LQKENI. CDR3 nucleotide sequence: TGTGCCAGCTCACCATCGACAGGGAGTGGCTACACCTTC. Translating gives CASSPSTGSGYTF.

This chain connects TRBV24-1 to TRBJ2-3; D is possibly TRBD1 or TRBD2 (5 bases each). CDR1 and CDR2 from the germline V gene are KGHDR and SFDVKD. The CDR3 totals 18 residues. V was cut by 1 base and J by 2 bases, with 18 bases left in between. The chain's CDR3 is CATSDFTYRTGNTDTQYF. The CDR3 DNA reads TGTGCCACCAGTGATTTTACTTACAGGACGGGGAACACAGATACGCAGTATTTT.

CDR3 coding DNA: TGTGCCAGCAGCGCCCAGCGGGGGGTGGACACAGATACGCAGTATTTT. This codes for CASSAQRGVDTDTQYF. The chain has TRBV7-8 and TRBJ2-3; 9 bases map to TRBD2. The CDR3 covers 16 residues. J was trimmed by 2 bases and V by 5 bases; bases with no gene match: 8. Germline loops: CDR1 SGHVS, CDR2 FQNEAQ. The variable domain in full, completed from reference TRBV7-8 and TRBJ2-3, reads GAGVSQSPRYKVAKRGQDVALRCDPISGHVSLFWYQQALGQGPEFLTYFQNEAQLDKSGLPSDRFFAERPEGSVSTLKIQRTQQEDSAVYLCASSAQRGVDTDTQYFGPGTRLTVL.

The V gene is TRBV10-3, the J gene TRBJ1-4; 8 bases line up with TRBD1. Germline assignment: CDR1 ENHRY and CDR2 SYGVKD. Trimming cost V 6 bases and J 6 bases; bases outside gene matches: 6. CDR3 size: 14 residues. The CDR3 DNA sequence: TGTGCCATCAGCCGAGGACAGGGTGATGAAAAACTGTTTTTT. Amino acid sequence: CAISRGQGDEKLFF.

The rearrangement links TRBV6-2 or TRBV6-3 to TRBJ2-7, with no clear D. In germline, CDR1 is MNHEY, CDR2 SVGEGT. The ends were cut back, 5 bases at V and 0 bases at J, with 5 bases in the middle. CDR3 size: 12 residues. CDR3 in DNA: TGTGCCAGCAGTCGTAGCTCCTACGAGCAGTACGTC. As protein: CASSRSSYEQYV.

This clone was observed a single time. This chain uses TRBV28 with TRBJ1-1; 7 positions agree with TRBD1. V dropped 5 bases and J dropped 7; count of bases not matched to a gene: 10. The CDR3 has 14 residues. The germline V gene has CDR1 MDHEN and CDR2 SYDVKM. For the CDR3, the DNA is TGTGCCAGCAGTGTACCGGGACAGCGTTTTGAAGCTTTCTTT. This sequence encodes CASSVPGQRFEAFF.

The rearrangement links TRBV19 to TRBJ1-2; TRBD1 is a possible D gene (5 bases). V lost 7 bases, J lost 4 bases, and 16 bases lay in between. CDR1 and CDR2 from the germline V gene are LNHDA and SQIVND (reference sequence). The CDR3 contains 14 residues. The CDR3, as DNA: TGTGCCAGTAACTTGGAGGGGAGACCCTATGGCTACACCTTC. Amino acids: CASNLEGRPYGYTF.

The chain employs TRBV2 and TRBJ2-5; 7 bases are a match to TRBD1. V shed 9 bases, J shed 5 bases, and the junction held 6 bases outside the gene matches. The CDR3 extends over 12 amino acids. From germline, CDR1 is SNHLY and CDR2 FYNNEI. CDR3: CASTTGQETQYF. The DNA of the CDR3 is TGTGCCAGTACGACAGGGCAGGAGACCCAGTACTTC. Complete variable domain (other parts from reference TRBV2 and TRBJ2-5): EPEVTQTPSHQVTQMGQEVILRCVPISNHLYFYWYRQILGQKVEFLVSFYNNEISEKSEIFDDQFSVERPDGSNFTLKIRSTKLEDSAMYFCASTTGQETQYFGPGTRLLVL.